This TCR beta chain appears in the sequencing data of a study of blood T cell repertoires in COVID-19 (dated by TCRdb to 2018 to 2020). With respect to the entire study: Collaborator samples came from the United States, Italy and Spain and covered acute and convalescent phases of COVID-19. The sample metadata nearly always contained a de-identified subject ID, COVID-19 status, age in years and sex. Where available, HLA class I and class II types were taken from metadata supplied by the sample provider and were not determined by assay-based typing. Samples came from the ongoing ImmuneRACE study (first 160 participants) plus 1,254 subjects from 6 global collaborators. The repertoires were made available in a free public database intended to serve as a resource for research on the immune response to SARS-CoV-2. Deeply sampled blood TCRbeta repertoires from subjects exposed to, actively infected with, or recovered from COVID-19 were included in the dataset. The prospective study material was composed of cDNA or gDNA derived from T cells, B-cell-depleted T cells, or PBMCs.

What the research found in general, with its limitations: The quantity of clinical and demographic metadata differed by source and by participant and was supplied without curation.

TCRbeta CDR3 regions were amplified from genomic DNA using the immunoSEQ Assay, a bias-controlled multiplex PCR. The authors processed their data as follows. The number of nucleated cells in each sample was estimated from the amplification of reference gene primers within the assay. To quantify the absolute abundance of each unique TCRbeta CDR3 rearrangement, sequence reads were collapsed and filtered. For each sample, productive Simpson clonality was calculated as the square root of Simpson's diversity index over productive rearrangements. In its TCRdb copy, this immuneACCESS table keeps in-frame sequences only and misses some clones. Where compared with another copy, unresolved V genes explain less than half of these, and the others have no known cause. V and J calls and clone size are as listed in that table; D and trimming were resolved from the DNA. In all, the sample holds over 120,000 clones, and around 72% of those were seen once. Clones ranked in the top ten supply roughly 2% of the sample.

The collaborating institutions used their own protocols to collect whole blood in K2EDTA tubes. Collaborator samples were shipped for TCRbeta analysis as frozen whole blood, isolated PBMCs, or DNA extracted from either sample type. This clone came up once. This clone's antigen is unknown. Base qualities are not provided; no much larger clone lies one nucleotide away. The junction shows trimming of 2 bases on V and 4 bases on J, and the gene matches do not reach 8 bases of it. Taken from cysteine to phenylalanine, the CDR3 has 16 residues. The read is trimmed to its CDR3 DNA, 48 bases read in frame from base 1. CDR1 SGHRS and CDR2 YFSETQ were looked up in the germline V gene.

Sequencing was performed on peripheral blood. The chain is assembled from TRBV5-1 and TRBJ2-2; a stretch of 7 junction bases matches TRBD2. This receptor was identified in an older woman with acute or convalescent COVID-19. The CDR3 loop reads CASSFTGRRGTGELFF. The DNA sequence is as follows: TGCGCCAGCAGCTTTACCGGGAGGAGGGGCACCGGGGAGCTGTTTTTT.